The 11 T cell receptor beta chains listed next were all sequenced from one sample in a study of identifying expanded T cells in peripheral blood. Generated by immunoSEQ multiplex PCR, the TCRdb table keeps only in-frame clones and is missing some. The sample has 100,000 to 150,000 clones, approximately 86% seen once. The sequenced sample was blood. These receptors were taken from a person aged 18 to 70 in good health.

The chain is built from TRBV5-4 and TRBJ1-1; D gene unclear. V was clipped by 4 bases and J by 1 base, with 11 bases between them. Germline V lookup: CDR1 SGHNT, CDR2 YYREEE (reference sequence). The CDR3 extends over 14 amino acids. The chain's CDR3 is CASSVGGSNTEAFF. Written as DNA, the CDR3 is TGTGCCAGCAGCGTTGGTGGCTCGAACACTGAAGCTTTCTTT.

CDR3 protein: CASSEPVNEKLFF. CDR3 DNA: TGTGCCAGCAGTGAGCCGGTTAATGAAAAACTGTTTTTT. The chain couples TRBV2 to TRBJ1-4; no reliable D call. V was shortened by 3 bases and J by 4 bases, with 6 bases between the two germline ends. The germline gives CDR1 SNHLY, CDR2 FYNNEI. The CDR3 is 13 residues long.

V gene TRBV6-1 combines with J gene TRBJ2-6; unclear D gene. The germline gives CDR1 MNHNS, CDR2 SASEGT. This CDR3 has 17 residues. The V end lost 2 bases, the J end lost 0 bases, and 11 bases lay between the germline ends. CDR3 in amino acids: CASSEFPDSSGANVLTF. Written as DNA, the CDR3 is TGTGCCAGCAGTGAATTTCCAGATAGCTCTGGGGCCAACGTCCTGACTTTC.

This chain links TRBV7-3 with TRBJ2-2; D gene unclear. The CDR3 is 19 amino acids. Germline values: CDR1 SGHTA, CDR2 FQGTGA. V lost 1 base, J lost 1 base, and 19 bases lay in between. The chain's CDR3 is CASSLRLASGERNTGELFF. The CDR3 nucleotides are TGTGCCAGCAGCTTAAGATTGGCTTCTGGTGAACGGAACACCGGGGAGCTGTTTTTT.

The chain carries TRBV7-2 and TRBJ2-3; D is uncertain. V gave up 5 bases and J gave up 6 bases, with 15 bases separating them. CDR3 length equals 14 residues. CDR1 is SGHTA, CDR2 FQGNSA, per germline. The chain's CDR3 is CASSLLSASDTQYF. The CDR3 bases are TGTGCCAGCAGCCTCCTCTCTGCGTCGGATACGCAGTATTTT.

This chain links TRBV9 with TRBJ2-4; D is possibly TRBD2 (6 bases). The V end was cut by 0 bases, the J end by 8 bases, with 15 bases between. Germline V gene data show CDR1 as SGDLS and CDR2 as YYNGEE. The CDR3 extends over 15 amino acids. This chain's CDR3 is CASSVGGGPGDIQYF. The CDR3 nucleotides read TGTGCCAGCAGCGTAGGGGGAGGACCTGGGGACATTCAGTACTTC.

The CDR3 loop reads CASSMVGSGYYEQYF. CDR3 in DNA: TGTGCCAGTAGTATGGTGGGTAGCGGGTACTACGAGCAGTACTTC. The V call is TRBV19, the J call TRBJ2-7, with 7 bases aligning to TRBD2. This CDR3 has 15 residues. J was trimmed by 3 bases and V by 3 bases; bases with no gene match: 8. CDR1 and CDR2 (germline): LNHDA, SQIVND (reference sequence). Looking up the rest from reference TRBV19 and TRBJ2-7 gives the full variable domain: DGGITQSPKYLFRKEGQNVTLSCEQNLNHDAMYWYRQDPGQGLRLIYYSQIVNDFQKGDIAEGYSVSREKKESFPLTVTSAQKNPTAFYLCASSMVGSGYYEQYFGPGTRLTVT.

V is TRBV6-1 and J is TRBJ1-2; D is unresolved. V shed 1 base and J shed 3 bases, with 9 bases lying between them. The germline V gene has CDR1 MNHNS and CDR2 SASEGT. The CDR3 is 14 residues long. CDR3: CASSEVYSDYGYTF. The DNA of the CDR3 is TGTGCCAGCAGTGAAGTATACAGTGACTATGGCTACACCTTC.

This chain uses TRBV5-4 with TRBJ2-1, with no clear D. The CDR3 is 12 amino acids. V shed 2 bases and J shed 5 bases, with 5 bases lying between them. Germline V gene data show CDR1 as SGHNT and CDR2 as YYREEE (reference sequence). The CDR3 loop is CASSFLNNEQFF. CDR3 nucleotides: TGTGCCAGCAGCTTCCTAAACAATGAGCAGTTCTTC. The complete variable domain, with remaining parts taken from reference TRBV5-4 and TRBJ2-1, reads ETGVTQSPTHLIKTRGQQVTLRCSSQSGHNTVSWYQQALGQGPQFIFQYYREEENGRGNFPPRFSGLQFPNYSSELNVNALELDDSALYLCASSFLNNEQFFGPGTRLTVL.

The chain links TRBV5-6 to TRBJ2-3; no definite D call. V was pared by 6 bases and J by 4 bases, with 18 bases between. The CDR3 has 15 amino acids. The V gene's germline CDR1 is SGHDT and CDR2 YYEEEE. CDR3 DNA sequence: TGTGCCAGCATCCCCCGCACGAACTGGTCAGATACGCAGTATTTT. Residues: CASIPRTNWSDTQYF.

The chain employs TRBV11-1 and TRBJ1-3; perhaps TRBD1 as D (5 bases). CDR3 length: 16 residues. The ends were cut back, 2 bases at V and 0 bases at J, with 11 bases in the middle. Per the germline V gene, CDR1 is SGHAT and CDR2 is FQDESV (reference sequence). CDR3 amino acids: CASSLYQGSSGNTIYF. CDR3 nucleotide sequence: TGTGCCAGCAGCTTATACCAGGGCAGCTCTGGAAACACCATATATTTT.